This T cell receptor beta chain was documented in a study of T cells after somatic rescue of genetic block. Only in-frame clones appear in the TCRdb table, and some are missing; sequencing was by immunoSEQ multiplex PCR. The table includes approximately 12,000 clones, around 72% detected once. This CDR3 region has 15 residues. Germline V gene sequence: CDR1 SGHRS, CDR2 YFSETQ. V lost 1 base to trimming and J lost 4 bases, with 11 bases between them. The source is a boy under 18. The V and J genes are TRBV5-1 and TRBJ2-2, with D uncertain. The sample consisted of peripheral blood mononuclear cells (PBMCs). The CDR3 region is CASSLKGVGTGELFF. Here the CDR3 DNA reads TGCGCCAGCAGCTTGAAAGGAGTTGGCACCGGGGAGCTGTTTTTT.